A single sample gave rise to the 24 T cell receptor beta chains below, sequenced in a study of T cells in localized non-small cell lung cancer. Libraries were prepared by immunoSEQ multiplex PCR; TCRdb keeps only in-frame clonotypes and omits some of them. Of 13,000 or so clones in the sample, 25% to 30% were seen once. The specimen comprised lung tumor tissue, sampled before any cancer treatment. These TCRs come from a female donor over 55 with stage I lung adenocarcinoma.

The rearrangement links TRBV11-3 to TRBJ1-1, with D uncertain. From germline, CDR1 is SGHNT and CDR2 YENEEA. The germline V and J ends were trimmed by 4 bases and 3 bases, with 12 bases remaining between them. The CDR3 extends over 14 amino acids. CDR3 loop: CASSSAWADTEAFF. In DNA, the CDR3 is TGTGCCAGCAGCTCGGCCTGGGCGGACACTGAAGCTTTCTTT.

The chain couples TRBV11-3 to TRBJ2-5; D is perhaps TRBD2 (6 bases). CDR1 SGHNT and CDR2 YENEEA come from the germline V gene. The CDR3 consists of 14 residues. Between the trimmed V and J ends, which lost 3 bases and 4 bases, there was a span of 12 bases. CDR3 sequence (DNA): TGTGCCAGCAGCTTGACGGGGGTGGGAGAGACCCAGTACTTC. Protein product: CASSLTGVGETQYF.

In DNA form, the CDR3 reads TGTGCCTCTACGGGGGCTAGCGGGTCGACCCCGTACAATGAGCAGTTCTTC. This gives the protein CASTGASGSTPYNEQFF. The V gene is TRBV12-2, the J gene TRBJ2-1; TRBD2 was called by the table and not checked on the DNA. TRBV12-2 is termed a pseudogene. This CDR3 has 17 amino acids.

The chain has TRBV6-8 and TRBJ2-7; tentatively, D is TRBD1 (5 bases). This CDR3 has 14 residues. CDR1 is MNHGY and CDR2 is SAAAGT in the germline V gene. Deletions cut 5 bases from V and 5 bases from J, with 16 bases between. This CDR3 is CASSDSHTRDEQYF. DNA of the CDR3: TGTGCCAGCAGTGATTCCCACACCAGGGACGAGCAGTACTTC.

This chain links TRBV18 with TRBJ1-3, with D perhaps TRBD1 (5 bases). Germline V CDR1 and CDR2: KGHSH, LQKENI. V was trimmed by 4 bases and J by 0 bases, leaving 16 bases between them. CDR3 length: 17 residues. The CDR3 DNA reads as TGTGCCAGCTCACAGGGTCGACAGAGTAGCTCTGGAAACACCATATATTTT. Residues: CASSQGRQSSSGNTIYF.

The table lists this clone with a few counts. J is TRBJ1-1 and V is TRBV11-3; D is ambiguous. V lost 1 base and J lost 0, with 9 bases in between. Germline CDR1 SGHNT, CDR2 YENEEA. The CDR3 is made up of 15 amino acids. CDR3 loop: CASSLVSGVNTEAFF. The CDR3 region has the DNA TGTGCCAGCAGCTTAGTATCAGGTGTGAACACTGAAGCTTTCTTT.

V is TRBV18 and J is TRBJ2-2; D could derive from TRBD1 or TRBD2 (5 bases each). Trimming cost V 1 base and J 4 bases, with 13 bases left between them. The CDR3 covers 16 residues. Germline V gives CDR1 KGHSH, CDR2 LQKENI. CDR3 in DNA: TGTGCCAGCTCACCACAGAGGGGCCCAACCACCGGGGAGCTGTTTTTT. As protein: CASSPQRGPTTGELFF.

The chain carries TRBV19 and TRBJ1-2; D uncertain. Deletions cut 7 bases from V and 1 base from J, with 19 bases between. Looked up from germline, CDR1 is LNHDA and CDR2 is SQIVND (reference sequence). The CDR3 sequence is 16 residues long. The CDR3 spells CASTATVGGSNYGYTF. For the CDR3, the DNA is TGTGCCAGTACCGCTACCGTGGGAGGGAGTAACTATGGCTACACCTTC.

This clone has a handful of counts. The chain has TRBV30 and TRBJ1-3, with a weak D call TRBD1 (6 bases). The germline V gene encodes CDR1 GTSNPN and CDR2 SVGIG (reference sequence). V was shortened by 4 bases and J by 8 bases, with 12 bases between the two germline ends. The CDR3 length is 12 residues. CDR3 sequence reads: CAWTPQGDTIYF. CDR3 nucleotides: TGTGCCTGGACCCCACAGGGTGACACCATATATTTT.

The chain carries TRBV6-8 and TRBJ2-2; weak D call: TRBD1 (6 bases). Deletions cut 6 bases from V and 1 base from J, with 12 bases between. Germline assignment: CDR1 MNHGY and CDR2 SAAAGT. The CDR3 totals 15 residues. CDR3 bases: TGTGCCAGCAGCCGCGGACAGCGGAACACCGGGGAGCTGTTTTTT. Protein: CASSRGQRNTGELFF.

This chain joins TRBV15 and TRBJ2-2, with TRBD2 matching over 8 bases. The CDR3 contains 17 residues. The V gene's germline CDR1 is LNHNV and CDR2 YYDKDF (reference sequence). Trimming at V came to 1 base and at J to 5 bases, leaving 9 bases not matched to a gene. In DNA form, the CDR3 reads TGTGCCACCAGCAGAGGATTTTCGCGGGGGGTTACCGGGGAGCTGTTTTTT. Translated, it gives CATSRGFSRGVTGELFF.

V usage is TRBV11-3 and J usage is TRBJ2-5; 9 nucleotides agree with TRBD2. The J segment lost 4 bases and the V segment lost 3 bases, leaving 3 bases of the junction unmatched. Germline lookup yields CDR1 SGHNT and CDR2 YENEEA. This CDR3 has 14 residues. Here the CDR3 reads CASSFGGRGETQYF. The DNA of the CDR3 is TGTGCCAGCAGCTTTGGCGGGAGGGGAGAGACCCAGTACTTC.

In DNA form, the CDR3 reads TGTGCCAGCAGCTTGTCACCAGTGGCCCAAGAGACCCAGTACTTC. Protein sequence: CASSLSPVAQETQYF. V gene TRBV11-3 combines with J gene TRBJ2-5; no firm D call. The germline CDR1 and CDR2 sequences are SGHNT and YENEEA. The CDR3 totals 15 residues. Trimming left V 3 bases short and J 1 base short, with 12 bases between.

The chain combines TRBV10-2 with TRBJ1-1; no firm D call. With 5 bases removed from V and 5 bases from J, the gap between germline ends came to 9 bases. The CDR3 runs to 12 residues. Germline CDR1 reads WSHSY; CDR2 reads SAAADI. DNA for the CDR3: TGCGCCAGCAGTTTCAGGTTGACTGAAGCTTTCTTT. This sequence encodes CASSFRLTEAFF.

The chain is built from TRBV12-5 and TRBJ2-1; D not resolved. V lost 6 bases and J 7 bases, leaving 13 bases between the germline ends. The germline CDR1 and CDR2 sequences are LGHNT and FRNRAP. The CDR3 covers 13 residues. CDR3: CASGAVRMNEQFF. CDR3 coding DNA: TGTGCTAGTGGCGCGGTCCGTATGAATGAGCAGTTCTTC.

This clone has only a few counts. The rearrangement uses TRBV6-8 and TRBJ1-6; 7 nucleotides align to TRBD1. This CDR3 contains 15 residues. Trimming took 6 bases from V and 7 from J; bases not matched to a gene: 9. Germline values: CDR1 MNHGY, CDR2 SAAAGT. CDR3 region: CASSDRDPRNSPLHF. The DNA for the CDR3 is TGTGCCAGCAGCGACAGGGATCCTCGAAATTCACCCCTCCACTTT.

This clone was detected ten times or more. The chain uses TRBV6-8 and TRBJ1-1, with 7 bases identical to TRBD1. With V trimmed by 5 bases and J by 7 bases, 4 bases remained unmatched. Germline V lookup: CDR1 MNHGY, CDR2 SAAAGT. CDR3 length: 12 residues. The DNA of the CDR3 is TGTGCCAGCAGTGCCTGGGACAGTGAAGCTTTCTTT. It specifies CASSAWDSEAFF.

The CDR3 DNA is TGCGCCAGCAGCTTGACAGGGGAGAGTTCACCCCTCCACTTT. It is translated as CASSLTGESSPLHF. The chain carries TRBV5-1 and TRBJ1-6, with TRBD1 matching over 7 bases. CDR1 is SGHRS and CDR2 is YFSETQ in the germline V gene. The V gene end was trimmed by 1 base and the J gene end by 9 bases; junction bases not matched to a gene: 4. There are 14 residues in the CDR3.

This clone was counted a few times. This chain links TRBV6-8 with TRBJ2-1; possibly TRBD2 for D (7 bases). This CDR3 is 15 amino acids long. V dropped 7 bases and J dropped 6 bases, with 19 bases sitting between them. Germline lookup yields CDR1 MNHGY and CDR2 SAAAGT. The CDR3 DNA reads TGTGCCAGCACCATCCTCGGGGGAGGGGGCAATGAGCAGTTCTTC. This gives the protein CASTILGGGGNEQFF.

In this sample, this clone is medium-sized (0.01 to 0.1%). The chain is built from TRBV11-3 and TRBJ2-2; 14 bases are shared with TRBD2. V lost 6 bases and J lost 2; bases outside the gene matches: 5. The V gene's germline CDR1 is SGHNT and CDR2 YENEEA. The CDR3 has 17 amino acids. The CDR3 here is CASRQGLAGGNTGELFF. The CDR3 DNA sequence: TGTGCCAGCAGGCAAGGACTAGCGGGGGGAAACACCGGGGAGCTGTTTTTT.

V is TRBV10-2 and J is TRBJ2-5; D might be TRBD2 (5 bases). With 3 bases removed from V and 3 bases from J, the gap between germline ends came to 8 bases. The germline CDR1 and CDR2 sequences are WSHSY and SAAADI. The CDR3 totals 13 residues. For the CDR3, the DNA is TGCGCCAGCAGTGACCCGGGAAAAGAGACCCAGTACTTC. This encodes CASSDPGKETQYF.

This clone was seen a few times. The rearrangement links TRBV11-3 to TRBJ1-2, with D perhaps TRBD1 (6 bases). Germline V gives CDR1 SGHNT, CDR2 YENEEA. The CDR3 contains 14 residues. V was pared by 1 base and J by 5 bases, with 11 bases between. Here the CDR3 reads CASSLGPGAYGYTF. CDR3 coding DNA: TGTGCCAGCAGCTTAGGTCCAGGGGCGTATGGCTACACCTTC.

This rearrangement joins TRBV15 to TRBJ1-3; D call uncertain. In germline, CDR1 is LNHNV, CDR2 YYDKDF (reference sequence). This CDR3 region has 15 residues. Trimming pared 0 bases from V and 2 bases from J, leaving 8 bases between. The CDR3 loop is CATSREQLAGNTIYF. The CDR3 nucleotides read TGTGCCACCAGCAGAGAGCAACTAGCTGGAAACACCATATATTTT.

CDR3 DNA sequence: TGTGCCAGCAGTCACAGGGACTATGGCTACACCTTC. Amino acids: CASSHRDYGYTF. The V gene is TRBV6-8, the J gene TRBJ1-2, with TRBD1 as a possible D gene (6 bases). Germline-derived CDR1 and CDR2 are MNHGY and SAAAGT. V was pared by 5 bases and J by 3 bases, with 7 bases between. The CDR3 runs 12 residues.